These 23 T cell receptor beta chains share one sample of origin, sequenced in a study of blood T cell repertoires in COVID-19. Only in-frame clones appear in the TCRdb table, and some are missing; sequencing was by immunoSEQ multiplex PCR. The sample holds some 320,000 clones, approximately 87% seen once. Sequencing used PBMCs or T cells enriched from blood (not recorded which). The receptor source for this set is a woman under 40 who had recovered from COVID-19.

The V and J genes are TRBV11-2 and TRBJ2-1, with TRBD1 as a possible D gene (6 bases). This CDR3 comprises 15 residues. V lost 2 bases, J lost 7 bases, and 15 bases lay in between. CDR1 and CDR2 from the germline V gene are SGHAT and FQNNGV. The DNA for the CDR3 is TGTGCCAGCAGCTTAAGGTGGGGGCTTTTTAATGAGCAGTTCTTC. Protein sequence: CASSLRWGLFNEQFF.

The chain has TRBV7-2 and TRBJ1-5, with D perhaps matching TRBD1 (6 bases). Trimming left V 5 bases short and J 1 base short, with 18 bases between. CDR1 is SGHTA, CDR2 FQGNSA, per germline. There are 17 residues in the CDR3. CDR3 DNA: TGTGCCAGCAGCATAGGGGGGGAGGCAGTCAGCAATCAGCCCCAGCATTTT. Translated, it gives CASSIGGEAVSNQPQHF.

The chain recombines TRBV9 with TRBJ2-3; possible D gene TRBD2, 5 bases. Trimming stripped 4 bases from V and 0 bases from J, with 15 bases between. The CDR3 length is 16 residues. CDR1 SGDLS and CDR2 YYNGEE come from the germline V gene. CDR3 amino acids: CASSPDEGSSTDTQYF. The CDR3 DNA is TGTGCCAGCAGCCCCGACGAGGGCAGCAGCACAGATACGCAGTATTTT.

The rearrangement links TRBV10-3 to TRBJ1-6; D call uncertain. CDR3 size: 12 residues. V was trimmed by 3 bases and J by 8 bases, leaving 5 bases between them. The germline V gene encodes CDR1 ENHRY and CDR2 SYGVKD. For the CDR3, the DNA is TGTGCCATCAGTGACACAGATTCACCCCTCCACTTT. Protein sequence: CAISDTDSPLHF.

The CDR3 here is CSVVPETGHGYTF. In DNA form, the CDR3 reads TGCAGCGTTGTCCCGGAGACAGGGCATGGCTACACCTTC. This rearrangement joins TRBV29-1 to TRBJ1-2, with 7 bases that match TRBD1. CDR3 size: 13 residues. V was pared by 4 bases and J by 6 bases, with 8 bases of the junction left unmatched. Germline V gives CDR1 SQVTM, CDR2 ANQGSEA.

V is TRBV19 and J is TRBJ2-7; 8 nucleotides align to TRBD2. The germline V gene encodes CDR1 LNHDA and CDR2 SQIVND (reference sequence). The CDR3 runs to 13 residues. V lost 3 bases, J lost 7 bases, and 5 bases stayed unmatched. The CDR3 DNA reads TGTGCCAGTAGTATGACTAGCGAGGTTGAGCAGTACTTC. Encoded protein: CASSMTSEVEQYF.

The chain combines TRBV24-1 with TRBJ1-4; 7 bases align to TRBD1. V gave up 5 bases and J gave up 10 bases; unmatched junction bases: 6. The germline gives CDR1 KGHDR, CDR2 SFDVKD. The CDR3 covers 13 residues. The CDR3 loop is CATSAYRGGKLFF. The CDR3 DNA follows: TGTGCCACCAGTGCCTACAGGGGAGGAAAACTGTTTTTT.

The V call is TRBV5-4, the J call TRBJ1-1; weak D call: TRBD1 (6 bases). Germline V lookup: CDR1 SGHNT, CDR2 YYREEE (reference sequence). CDR3 length: 14 residues. V lost 3 bases, J lost 1 base, and 10 bases lay in between. In DNA, the CDR3 is TGTGCCAGCAGCTCGACAGGAGCGAACACTGAAGCTTTCTTT. It encodes CASSSTGANTEAFF. The whole variable domain, filled in from reference TRBV5-4 and TRBJ1-1, reads ETGVTQSPTHLIKTRGQQVTLRCSSQSGHNTVSWYQQALGQGPQFIFQYYREEENGRGNFPPRFSGLQFPNYSSELNVNALELDDSALYLCASSSTGANTEAFFGQGTRLTVV.

The chain carries TRBV28 and TRBJ1-2; 8 nucleotides align to TRBD1. V gave up 7 bases and J gave up 8 bases; unmatched junction bases: 12. This CDR3 contains 14 residues. The V gene's germline CDR1 is MDHEN and CDR2 SYDVKM. CDR3 sequence reads: CASILGTGDWGYTF. The CDR3 coding sequence is TGTGCCAGCATCTTAGGGACAGGCGATTGGGGCTACACCTTC.

The rearrangement uses TRBV3-1 (or the pseudogene TRBV3-2) and TRBJ2-7, with 12 bases fitting TRBD1. With V trimmed by 2 bases and J by 6 bases, 11 bases remained unmatched. There are 17 residues in the CDR3. Germline V gene data show CDR1 as LGHDT and CDR2 as YNNKEL (reference sequence). The CDR3 DNA sequence: TGTGCCAGCAGCCAACCCAACCGGGACAGGGGGCTAAGCGAGCAGTACTTC. This gives the protein CASSQPNRDRGLSEQYF.

The J gene is TRBJ2-3, the V gene TRBV7-2, with unresolved D. Per the germline V gene, CDR1 is SGHTA and CDR2 is FQGNSA. This CDR3 comprises 15 residues. Trimming removed 5 bases from V and 4 bases from J, with 16 bases in between. CDR3 amino acids: CASSPTTGVSDTQYF. The CDR3 DNA is TGTGCCAGCAGCCCCACTACCGGAGTTTCAGATACGCAGTATTTT.

The chain is built from TRBV7-2 and TRBJ2-7, with TRBD2 as a possible D gene (6 bases). The CDR3 loop spans 16 amino acids. Germline CDR1 SGHTA, CDR2 FQGNSA. Trimming shortened V by 5 bases and J by 0 bases, and 17 bases separated the two germline ends. The CDR3 loop is CASSPGGSGPSYEQYF. The DNA of the CDR3 is TGTGCCAGCAGCCCCGGAGGGAGCGGTCCCTCCTACGAGCAGTACTTC.

The chain employs TRBV5-4 and TRBJ2-3, with TRBD2 identical over 9 bases. Per germline, CDR1 SGHNT and CDR2 YYREEE (reference sequence). V lost 4 bases, J lost 7 bases, and 19 bases stayed unmatched. This CDR3 is built from 18 residues. DNA for the CDR3: TGTGCCAGCAGCGCGGCACTATCGGTATTAGCGGGGGAACATACGCAGTATTTT. Its protein is CASSAALSVLAGEHTQYF.

The rearrangement uses TRBV3-1 (or the pseudogene TRBV3-2) and TRBJ2-3; 7 bases align to TRBD1. Germline loops: CDR1 LGHDT, CDR2 YNNKEL (reference sequence). The CDR3 spans 16 residues. V lost 0 bases and J lost 3; bases outside the gene matches: 6. This CDR3 reads CASSQDDRVGTDTQYF. The CDR3 nucleotides are TGTGCCAGCAGCCAAGATGACAGGGTAGGGACAGATACGCAGTATTTT.

The gene calls are TRBV19 and TRBJ1-2, with TRBD1 as a possible D gene (5 bases). V lost 5 bases to trimming and J lost 2 bases, with 18 bases between them. The CDR3 is made up of 16 amino acids. Germline-derived CDR1 and CDR2 are LNHDA and SQIVND (reference sequence). The CDR3 sequence is CASSRLAGHMNYGYTF. CDR3 sequence (DNA): TGTGCCAGTAGTCGACTCGCAGGGCACATGAACTATGGCTACACCTTC.

The chain couples TRBV3-1 (or the pseudogene TRBV3-2) to TRBJ2-2; D is perhaps TRBD2 (6 bases). Trimming shortened V by 1 base and J by 5 bases, and 14 bases separated the two germline ends. Per the germline V gene, CDR1 is LGHDT and CDR2 is YNNKEL (reference sequence). The CDR3 is 16 amino acids. CDR3 region: CASSQGLGSGTGELFF. The CDR3 DNA follows: TGTGCCAGCAGCCAAGGCCTCGGGAGTGGGACCGGGGAGCTGTTTTTT.

V and J are TRBV28 and TRBJ1-1, with TRBD1 matching over 9 bases. V trimming: 5 bases; J trimming: 5 bases; junction bases outside the gene matches: 9. The germline V gene has CDR1 MDHEN and CDR2 SYDVKM. The CDR3 consists of 15 residues. CDR3 nucleotides: TGTGCCAGCAGTCCCTTACAGGGGGCATGGACTGAAGCTTTCTTT. As protein: CASSPLQGAWTEAFF.

V usage is TRBV3-1 (or the pseudogene TRBV3-2) and J usage is TRBJ2-1, with D uncertain. Trimming took off 4 bases at V and 6 bases at J, with 4 bases between the two ends. The CDR3 has 11 residues. Germline CDR1 reads LGHDT; CDR2 reads YNNKEL (reference sequence). CDR3: CASSRSNEQFF. The CDR3 DNA reads TGTGCCAGCAGCCGTAGCAATGAGCAGTTCTTC.

CDR3 residues: CASSLAAENYGYTF. CDR3 DNA: TGTGCCAGCAGCCTGGCGGCAGAGAACTATGGCTACACCTTC. The V gene is TRBV3-1 (or the pseudogene TRBV3-2), the J gene TRBJ1-2; D remains ambiguous. The CDR3 has 14 residues. Per the germline V gene, CDR1 is LGHDT and CDR2 is YNNKEL (reference sequence). V was cut by 4 bases and J by 2 bases, with 11 bases left in between.

The chain carries TRBV2 and TRBJ1-1, with TRBD1 as a possible D gene (5 bases). Looked up from germline, CDR1 is SNHLY and CDR2 is FYNNEI. Trimming shortened V by 8 bases and J by 4 bases, and 17 bases separated the two germline ends. The CDR3 is 14 residues long. The CDR3 loop reads CASGKEGLSTEAFF. The CDR3 DNA is TGTGCCAGCGGCAAGGAGGGGCTGAGCACTGAAGCTTTCTTT.

The genes are TRBV28 and TRBJ1-5; D remains unclear. The CDR3 consists of 16 residues. CDR1 is MDHEN, CDR2 SYDVKM, per germline. Between the trimmed V and J ends, which lost 4 bases and 2 bases, there was a span of 15 bases. The CDR3 DNA is TGTGCCAGCAGTTCCCATGAGGGTTTTGGCAATCAGCCCCAGCATTTT. This gives the protein CASSSHEGFGNQPQHF.

This rearrangement joins TRBV4-1 to TRBJ2-3, with unresolved D. The CDR3 is 16 amino acids. CDR1 is MGHRA and CDR2 is YSYEKL in the germline V gene. Trimming left V 4 bases short and J 0 bases short, with 14 bases between. The CDR3: CASSPILTGSTDTQYF. CDR3 DNA sequence: TGCGCCAGCAGCCCAATCCTGACTGGGAGCACAGATACGCAGTATTTT.

V is TRBV10-2 and J is TRBJ2-1, with 13 bases identical to TRBD2. Germline loops: CDR1 WSHSY, CDR2 SAAADI. The CDR3 length is 15 residues. V lost 5 bases to trimming and J lost 3 bases; unmatched junction nucleotides: 1. The CDR3 DNA follows: TGCGCCAGCAGTTGGACTAGCGGGGGCTACAATGAGCAGTTCTTC. Protein sequence: CASSWTSGGYNEQFF.